The rows below give T cell receptor beta chains drawn from one sample of a study of T cells in Graves' hyperthyroidism and ophthalmopathy. One entry per CDR3 protein results from TCRdb running MiXCR on the multiplex PCR reads. The data hold approximately 480,000 distinct CDR3 sequences, with around 21% observed a single time. The sample was blood. All receptors come from a man younger than 35 with Graves' hyperthyroidism. CDR3s include the opening cysteine and the closing phenylalanine or tryptophan. D genes are given only for firm matches. Clone size is given for some rows only: seen once, a few or many times, or a class if the clone is expanded.

v_gene	j_gene	abundance	d_gene	CDR3aa	CDR3nt
TRBV2	TRBJ2-5	many	NA	CASSDSGSGTQYF	TGTGCCAGCAGTGACAGCGGCAGTGGGACCCAGTACTTC
TRBV6-1	TRBJ1-1	NA	NA	CASSRLRVDTEAFF	TGTGCCAGCAGCCGTCTTAGGGTGGACACTGAAGCTTTCTTT
TRBV19	TRBJ1-2	many	TRBD1	CASSTTSTGGEEYGYTF	TGTGCCAGTAGTACGACATCGACAGGGGGCGAGGAATATGGCTACACCTTC
TRBV5-1	TRBJ2-2	NA	TRBD2	CASTRVVLAGAGGELFF	TGCGCCAGCACTCGGGTCGTTCTAGCGGGGGCCGGCGGGGAGCTGTTTTTT
TRBV6-5	TRBJ1-1	many	NA	CASSPRRYDSTEAFF	TGTGCCAGCAGTCCTCGACGGTATGATAGCACTGAAGCTTTCTTT
TRBV12-3/TRBV12-4	TRBJ2-7	NA	NA	CASSWSGSSYEQYF	TGTGCCAGCAGTTGGAGCGGTAGCTCCTACGAGCAGTACTTC
TRBV6-5	TRBJ2-7	many	TRBD1	CASRPKGQPSYEQYF	TGTGCCAGTAGACCGAAGGGACAGCCGTCCTACGAGCAGTACTTC
TRBV19	TRBJ2-2	many	NA	CASSMLTGELFF	TGTGCCAGTAGTATGCTTACCGGGGAGCTGTTTTTT
TRBV28	TRBJ1-1	NA	TRBD1	CASSLTGAAFF	TGTGCCAGCAGTTTGACAGGGGCGGCTTTCTTT
TRBV11-1	TRBJ1-5	NA	NA	CASSSGWAAGGNQPQHF	TGTGCCAGCAGCTCCGGTTGGGCAGCTGGAGGCAATCAGCCCCAGCATTTT
TRBV20-1	TRBJ2-5	many	NA	CSARSGGRATQYF	TGCAGTGCTAGGTCCGGGGGCAGGGCGACCCAGTACTTC
TRBV5-4	TRBJ1-5	few	TRBD1	CASSLERQGAMSNQPQHF	TGTGCCAGCAGCTTGGAACGACAGGGTGCAATGAGCAATCAGCCCCAGCATTTT
TRBV4-1	TRBJ1-5	few	NA	CASSQDWPSNQPQHF	TGCGCCAGCAGCCAAGATTGGCCTAGCAATCAGCCCCAGCATTTT
TRBV12-3/TRBV12-4	TRBJ1-2	many	NA	CASSPDRFYGYTF	TGTGCCAGCAGTCCCGACAGGTTCTATGGCTACACCTTC
TRBV5-1	TRBJ2-7	many	TRBD2	CASSLEGLAYEQYF	TGCGCCAGCAGCTTGGAGGGACTAGCGTACGAGCAGTACTTC
TRBV14	TRBJ1-1	many	NA	CASNLTGGNTEAFF	TGTGCCAGCAACCTAACCGGAGGGAACACTGAAGCTTTCTTT